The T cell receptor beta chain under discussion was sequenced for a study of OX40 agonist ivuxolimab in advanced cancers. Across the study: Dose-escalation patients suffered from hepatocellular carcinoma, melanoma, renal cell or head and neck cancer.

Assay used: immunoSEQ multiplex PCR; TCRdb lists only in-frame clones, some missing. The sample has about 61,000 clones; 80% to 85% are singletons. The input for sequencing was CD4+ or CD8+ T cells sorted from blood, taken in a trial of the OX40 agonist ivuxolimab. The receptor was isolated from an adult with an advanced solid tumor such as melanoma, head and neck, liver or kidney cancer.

The CDR3 coding sequence is TGTGCCAGCAGCGTCGGGACAGGGATTCAGCCCCAGCATTTT. This sequence encodes CASSVGTGIQPQHF. The chain uses TRBV7-2 and TRBJ1-5, with 9 bases lining up with TRBD1. The CDR3 is 14 amino acids. CDR1 SGHTA and CDR2 FQGNSA come from the germline V gene. Unmatched junction bases numbered 5, after V lost 5 bases and J lost 6 bases.